Following are 5 T cell receptor beta chains from one sample sequenced in a study of blood T cell repertoires in COVID-19. The protocol was immunoSEQ multiplex PCR, while the TCRdb copy is restricted to in-frame clones and leaves out a portion. The table lists more than 200,000 clones, about 82% of them singletons. What was sequenced was peripheral blood. The receptors shown here come from a woman aged 80 or over with acute or convalescent COVID-19.

The rearrangement joins TRBV30 to TRBJ1-6; a possible D gene is TRBD1 (5 bases). The CDR3 is made up of 15 amino acids. CDR1 is GTSNPN and CDR2 is SVGIG in the germline V gene (reference sequence). The CDR3 reads CATGQGRSYNSPLHF. Written as DNA, the CDR3 is TGTGCGACCGGGCAGGGTCGGTCCTATAATTCACCCCTCCACTTT.

J is TRBJ1-5 and V is TRBV9, with D perhaps matching TRBD1 (6 bases). V was shortened by 3 bases and J by 7 bases, with 14 bases between the two germline ends. The germline V gene has CDR1 SGDLS and CDR2 YYNGEE. The CDR3 length is 14 residues. The CDR3 is CASSETGSGQPQHF. The CDR3 coding sequence is TGTGCCAGCAGCGAAACAGGGAGCGGCCAGCCCCAGCATTTT.

The chain links TRBV7-6 to TRBJ2-2, with TRBD2 identical over 7 bases. Germline V gene lookup returns CDR1 SGHVS and CDR2 FNYEAQ. The junction had 11 bases not matched to a gene; V was cut back by 3 bases and J by 7 bases. The CDR3 length is 16 residues. CDR3 bases: TGTGCCAGCAGCTTTGCCCTTTCTCCTAGCGGCGGGGAGCTGTTTTTT. This codes for CASSFALSPSGGELFF.

The gene calls are TRBV24-1 and TRBJ2-2, with 14 positions matching TRBD2. This CDR3 is 20 amino acids long. CDR1 is KGHDR, CDR2 SFDVKD, per germline. J was trimmed by 3 bases and V by 7 bases; bases with no gene match: 15. The chain's CDR3 is CATRGPPGLAGVKDTGELFF. The CDR3 nucleotides are TGTGCCACCAGAGGACCGCCGGGACTAGCGGGAGTTAAGGACACCGGGGAGCTGTTTTTT.

V is TRBV7-2 and J is TRBJ2-1; 10 positions agree with TRBD1. Germline loops: CDR1 SGHTA, CDR2 FQGNSA. Trimming took 4 bases from V and 5 from J; bases not matched to a gene: 8. The CDR3 totals 16 residues. This CDR3 reads CASSYRTGTGDNEQFF. CDR3 sequence (DNA): TGTGCCAGCAGCTACAGAACCGGGACAGGGGACAATGAGCAGTTCTTC.